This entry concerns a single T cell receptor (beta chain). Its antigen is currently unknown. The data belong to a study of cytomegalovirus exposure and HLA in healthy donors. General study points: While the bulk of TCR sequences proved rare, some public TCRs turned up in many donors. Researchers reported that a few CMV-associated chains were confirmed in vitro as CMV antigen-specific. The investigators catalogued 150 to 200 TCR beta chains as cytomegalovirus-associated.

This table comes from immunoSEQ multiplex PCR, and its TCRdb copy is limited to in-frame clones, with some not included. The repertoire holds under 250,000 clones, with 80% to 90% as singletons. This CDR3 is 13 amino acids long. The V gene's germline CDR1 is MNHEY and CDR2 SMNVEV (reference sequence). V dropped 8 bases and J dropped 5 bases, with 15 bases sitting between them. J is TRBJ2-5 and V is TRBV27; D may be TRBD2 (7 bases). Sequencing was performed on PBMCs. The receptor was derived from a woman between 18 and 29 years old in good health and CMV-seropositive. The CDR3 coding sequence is TGTGCCAGCCGGGGGCGGGGGAGCGAGACCCAGTACTTC. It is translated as CASRGRGSETQYF.